This T cell receptor (beta chain) was recorded in a study of cytomegalovirus exposure and HLA in healthy donors. Primers included in the PCR were 60 Vbeta and 13 Jbeta primers. The protocol was immunoSEQ multiplex PCR, while the TCRdb copy is restricted to in-frame clones and leaves out a portion. The sample holds 90,000 to 110,000 clones, about 80% seen once. The CDR3 spans 16 residues. Per the germline V gene, CDR1 is LGHNA and CDR2 is YNFKEQ. For this clone: An end of the junction differs from the germline gene, which may be a read error.

The gene calls are TRBV4-2 and TRBJ2-7, with 9 nucleotides matching TRBD2. Input material: PBMCs. The clonotype comes from a man aged 25-40 years in good health and CMV-seronegative. Written as DNA, the CDR3 is TGTGCCAGCAGCCAAGAATCTAGCGGGGCCCCCTACGGGCAGTACTTC. This translates into CASSQESSGAPYGQYF.